The TCR beta chain under discussion was sequenced for a study of blood T cell repertoires in COVID-19. Study-wide background: Spain, Italy and the United States supplied samples that represented acute and convalescent COVID-19. T cells, B-cell-depleted T cells, or PBMCs provided the cDNA or gDNA that served as material.

The sample holds a few counts of this clone. The junction departs from the called germline gene at one end, perhaps through a read error. Germline CDR1 reads MNHNY; CDR2 reads SVGAGI (reference sequence). The CDR3 extends over 9 amino acids. Original data processing: Estimation of nucleated cell counts was performed using reference gene primer amplification. Only in-frame clones appear in the TCRdb table, and some are missing; sequencing was by immunoSEQ multiplex PCR. The V and J calls and clone size are taken from that table; D and trimming were inferred from the DNA. The table has some 130,000 clones, 85% seen once.

This rearrangement joins TRBV6-6 to TRBJ2-1; D gene unclear. The source material was peripheral blood. The receptor's source is a man aged 80 or over with acute or convalescent COVID-19. CDR3 region: CASSYPLVF. The CDR3 DNA is TGTGCCAGCAGTTACCCTCTCGTCTTC.